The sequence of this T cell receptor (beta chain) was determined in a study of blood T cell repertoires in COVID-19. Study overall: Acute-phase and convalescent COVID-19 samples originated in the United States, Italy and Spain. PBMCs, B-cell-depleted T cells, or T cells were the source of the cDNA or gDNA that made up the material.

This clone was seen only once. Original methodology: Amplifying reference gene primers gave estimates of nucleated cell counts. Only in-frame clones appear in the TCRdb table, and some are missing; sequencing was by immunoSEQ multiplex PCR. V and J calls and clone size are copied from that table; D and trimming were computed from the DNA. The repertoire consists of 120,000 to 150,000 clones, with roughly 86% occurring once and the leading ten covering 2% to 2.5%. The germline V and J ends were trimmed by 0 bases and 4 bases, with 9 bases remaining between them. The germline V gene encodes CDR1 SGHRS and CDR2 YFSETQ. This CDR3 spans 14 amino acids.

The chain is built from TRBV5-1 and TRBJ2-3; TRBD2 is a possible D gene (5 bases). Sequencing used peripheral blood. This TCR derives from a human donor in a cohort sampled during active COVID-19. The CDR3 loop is CASSLVSGADTQYF. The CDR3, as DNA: TGCGCCAGCAGCTTGGTAAGCGGTGCAGATACGCAGTATTTT.